This TCR beta chain was identified in a study of T cell responses to AZD1222 COVID-19 vaccine. Study-level results: Variant regions that are unmutated are reportedly the target of nearly half of spike-specific TCRs. Rises in breadth and depth of Spike-specific TCRs came after two AZD1222 doses. Donors were largely white British and mainly female; clonal diversity was possibly underestimated. Only six people who got AZD1222 tested seropositive at baseline.

The sample holds a few counts of this clone. The antigen remains undetermined. Sequencing was performed with immunoSEQ multiplex PCR; in TCRdb, only in-frame clones are kept and a portion is missing. The table lists 75,000 to 85,000 clones, about 83% of them singletons. The V gene lost 0 bases and the J gene lost 8 bases, with 8 bases spanning the gap. This CDR3 contains 13 residues. CDR1 is SGHRS, CDR2 YFSETQ, per germline. The sequence came from an adult who received the AZD1222 COVID-19 vaccine. The V and J genes are TRBV5-1 and TRBJ1-4; D is ambiguous. Sample: peripheral blood, taken 28 days after the second AZD1222 dose. The CDR3 region is CASSLGVQEKLFF. In nucleotides, the CDR3 is TGCGCCAGCAGCTTGGGGGTTCAGGAAAAACTGTTTTTT.